These 20 T cell receptor beta chains were sequenced from one sample in a study of T cells in Graves' hyperthyroidism and ophthalmopathy. Amplification of TCR beta CDR3 regions was performed using RNA transcripts as template. HTBI primers were employed in a first-round RT-PCR of the TCR CDR3. From the multiplex PCR reads, TCRdb called clonotypes with MiXCR, one entry per CDR3 protein. The sample gives some 150,000 distinct CDR3 sequences, approximately 20% of which show up once; around 70% is in the top ten. The sample was blood. These TCRs come from a woman between 45 and 60 years old with Graves' hyperthyroidism that later progressed to Graves' ophthalmopathy.

This clonotype was seen at least ten times. V and J are TRBV12-3 or TRBV12-4 and TRBJ2-3, with 8 bases matching TRBD2. The CDR3 has 19 amino acids. With V trimmed by 2 bases and J by 6 bases, 19 bases remained unmatched. The CDR3 DNA is TGTGCCAGCAGTTTAAGGCCCAGTTTTAGCGGGGCTGACCGTGATACGCAGTATTTT. It encodes CASSLRPSFSGADRDTQYF.

The chain employs TRBV5-1 and TRBJ2-3; TRBD1 aligns across 8 bases. The J segment lost 3 bases and the V segment lost 0 bases, leaving 9 bases of the junction unmatched. The CDR3 contains 17 residues. Germline V CDR1 and CDR2: SGHRS, YFSETQ. The CDR3: CASSLATQGAGTDTQYF. The CDR3 bases are TGCGCCAGCAGCTTGGCTACCCAGGGGGCAGGTACAGATACGCAGTATTTT.

This clonotype has ten or more counts. J is TRBJ1-5 and V is TRBV28; 8 bases map to TRBD1. This CDR3 spans 12 amino acids. The germline V gene encodes CDR1 MDHEN and CDR2 SYDVKM. Trimming at V came to 8 bases and at J to 4 bases, leaving 1 base not matched to a gene. For the CDR3, the DNA is TGTGCCAGCTGGACAGGGAATCAGCCCCAGCATTTT. Its protein product is CASWTGNQPQHF.

This clonotype was detected many times. The rearrangement links TRBV28 to TRBJ2-7; 11 bases agree with TRBD2. Germline V gene sequence: CDR1 MDHEN, CDR2 SYDVKM. V shed 5 bases and J 4 bases; nucleotides not matched to a gene: 4. CDR3 size: 14 residues. CDR3 in DNA: TGTGCCAGCAGTGACGGGACTAGCGGTTACGAGCAGTACTTC. Protein: CASSDGTSGYEQYF.

The chain links TRBV2 to TRBJ2-1; TRBD1 matches at 7 bases. There are 12 residues in the CDR3. The V and J ends lost 7 bases and 12 bases, in that order; junction bases with no gene match: 9. Germline CDR1 reads SNHLY; CDR2 reads FYNNEI. DNA for the CDR3: TGTGCCAGCACTGAGTCCAGGGGGAGGCAGTTCTTC. It codes for CASTESRGRQFF.

This clonotype showed up many times. The rearrangement links TRBV18 to TRBJ1-4; D possibly corresponds to TRBD1 (5 bases). Germline assignment: CDR1 KGHSH and CDR2 LQKENI. The V and J ends lost 5 bases and 4 bases respectively, with 11 bases between them. This CDR3 has 14 amino acids. CDR3 residues: CASSTGHNNEKLFF. CDR3 DNA sequence: TGTGCCAGCTCAACAGGACATAATAATGAAAAACTGTTTTTT. Complete variable domain (other parts from reference TRBV18 and TRBJ1-4): NAGVMQNPRHLVRRRGQEARLRCSPMKGHSHVYWYRQLPEEGLKFMVYLQKENIIDESGMPKERFSAEFPKEGPSILRIQQVVRGDSAAYFCASSTGHNNEKLFFGSGTQLSVL.

J is TRBJ2-1 and V is TRBV15, with 10 bases identical to TRBD1. V was pared by 9 bases and J by 0 bases, with 8 bases of the junction left unmatched. The length of the CDR3 is 16 residues. CDR1 is LNHNV, CDR2 YYDKDF, per germline (reference sequence). CDR3 loop: CATEGTGVSSYNEQFF. CDR3 nucleotide sequence: TGTGCCACTGAAGGGACAGGGGTTTCCTCCTACAATGAGCAGTTCTTC.

This clonotype was recorded many times. The rearrangement uses TRBV28 and TRBJ2-3; no definite D call. This CDR3 is 17 amino acids long. In germline, CDR1 is MDHEN, CDR2 SYDVKM. The ends were cut back, 7 bases at V and 0 bases at J, with 20 bases in the middle. The CDR3 here is CASKRRARGSSTDTQYF. The CDR3 DNA follows: TGTGCCAGCAAACGTAGGGCACGCGGCAGTAGCACAGATACGCAGTATTTT.

The gene calls are TRBV27 and TRBJ1-2; 10 bases are a match to TRBD1. This CDR3 spans 17 amino acids. Germline CDR1 reads MNHEY; CDR2 reads SMNVEV (reference sequence). J lost 7 bases, V lost 6 bases, and 17 bases had no gene match. The CDR3 DNA is TGTGCCAGCAGAACGGGGACAGGGGAGATGAACGTTGGTGGCTACACCTTC. Protein: CASRTGTGEMNVGGYTF.

This clonotype was counted many times. The chain combines TRBV20-1 with TRBJ2-5, with 11 positions matching TRBD2. V lost 3 bases and J lost 4; bases outside the gene matches: 7. The CDR3 length is 15 residues. Germline CDR1 and CDR2: DFQATT and SNEGSKA (reference sequence). The DNA of the CDR3 is TGCAGTGCTAGTGATAGCGGGAGGGCCACAGAGACCCAGTACTTC. This translates into CSASDSGRATETQYF.

This clonotype appeared many times. V is TRBV28 and J is TRBJ2-1; TRBD2 matches 10 bases. The CDR3 sequence is 19 residues long. From germline, CDR1 is MDHEN and CDR2 SYDVKM. The V segment lost 3 bases and the J segment 0 bases; nucleotides outside the gene matches: 11. The CDR3 DNA is TGTGCCAGCAGTTTTTTTCTAGCGGGAGATTATAGCTCCTACAATGAGCAGTTCTTC. The encoded protein is CASSFFLAGDYSSYNEQFF. Full variable domain (remainder filled in from reference TRBV28 and TRBJ2-1): DVKVTQSSRYLVKRTGEKVFLECVQDMDHENMFWYRQDPGLGLRLIYFSYDVKMKEKGDIPEGYSVSREKKERFSLILESASTNQTSMYLCASSFFLAGDYSSYNEQFFGPGTRLTVL.

This clonotype was detected many times. V and J are TRBV20-1 and TRBJ2-1; 10 nucleotides match TRBD2. V shed 0 bases and J 5 bases; nucleotides not matched to a gene: 4. The germline V gene has CDR1 DFQATT and CDR2 SNEGSKA (reference sequence). The CDR3 is 15 amino acids. The CDR3 reads CSARDWLAGDNEQFF. In nucleotides, the CDR3 is TGCAGTGCTAGAGATTGGCTAGCGGGAGACAATGAGCAGTTCTTC.

This clonotype was detected many times. J is TRBJ1-5 and V is TRBV28, with 8 bases fitting TRBD1. The CDR3 sequence is 16 residues long. With V trimmed by 2 bases and J by 6 bases, 9 bases remained unmatched. In germline, CDR1 is MDHEN, CDR2 SYDVKM. The chain's CDR3 is CASSLGPQGGSQPQHF. CDR3 nucleotides: TGTGCCAGCAGTTTAGGCCCACAGGGGGGGTCTCAGCCCCAGCATTTT. The full variable domain, rest sourced from reference TRBV28 and TRBJ1-5, is DVKVTQSSRYLVKRTGEKVFLECVQDMDHENMFWYRQDPGLGLRLIYFSYDVKMKEKGDIPEGYSVSREKKERFSLILESASTNQTSMYLCASSLGPQGGSQPQHFGDGTRLSIL.

V and J are TRBV20-1 and TRBJ1-6; D gene ambiguous. The germline V gene has CDR1 DFQATT and CDR2 SNEGSKA (reference sequence). The CDR3 consists of 12 residues. V was clipped by 4 bases and J by 0 bases, with 1 base between them. The CDR3 region is CSAISYNSPLHF. In nucleotides, the CDR3 is TGCAGTGCTATCTCCTATAATTCACCCCTCCACTTT.

This clonotype has ten or more counts. J is TRBJ1-1 and V is TRBV11-2; D perhaps matches TRBD1 (5 bases). V lost 2 bases and J 6 bases, leaving 13 bases between the germline ends. Germline V gives CDR1 SGHAT, CDR2 FQNNGV. The CDR3 is 14 residues long. This chain's CDR3 is CASSLLRGGPEAFF. The DNA for the CDR3 is TGTGCCAGCAGCTTACTCCGCGGGGGTCCTGAAGCTTTCTTT. Complete variable domain (other parts from reference TRBV11-2 and TRBJ1-1): EAGVAQSPRYKIIEKRQSVAFWCNPISGHATLYWYQQILGQGPKLLIQFQNNGVVDDSQLPKDRFSAERLKGVDSTLKIQPAKLEDSAVYLCASSLLRGGPEAFFGQGTRLTVV.

Details on this clonotype: Mismatch with germline at one junction end may stem from a read error. The chain employs TRBV27 and TRBJ2-1; 9 bases are shared with TRBD2. Germline assignment: CDR1 MNHEY and CDR2 SMNVEV (reference sequence). The CDR3 extends over 14 amino acids. In nucleotides, the CDR3 is TGTGCCAGCTCCCTAGCGGGATCTACAAAAGAGCAGCTCTTC. It encodes CASSLAGSTKEQLF.

This clonotype was counted a few times. The rearrangement links TRBV12-3 or TRBV12-4 to TRBJ1-5, with a weak D call TRBD1 (6 bases). There are 15 residues in the CDR3. V shed 2 bases and J shed 7 bases, with 15 bases lying between them. CDR3 coding DNA: TGTGCCAGCAGTTTATCAGGGGTTGGAGGGCAGCCCCAGCATTTT. It codes for CASSLSGVGGQPQHF.

This clonotype has ten or more counts. The chain carries TRBV5-5 and TRBJ2-1; D ambiguous. Germline CDR1 SGHKS, CDR2 YYEKEE (reference sequence). The V end was cut by 2 bases, the J end by 6 bases, with 15 bases between. This CDR3 region has 15 residues. DNA of the CDR3: TGTGCCAGCAGCTTAATTTCGGGCCTCGCCAATGAGCAGTTCTTC. Protein product: CASSLISGLANEQFF.

This clonotype has ten or more counts. The chain employs TRBV28 and TRBJ1-2; a possible D gene is TRBD1 (5 bases). The CDR3 spans 14 residues. Germline V gene data show CDR1 as MDHEN and CDR2 as SYDVKM. The V and J ends lost 7 bases and 8 bases respectively, with 20 bases between them. CDR3 sequence (DNA): TGTGCCAGCACCTCGACCGGGACCCTTTGGGGCTACACCTTC. It is translated as CASTSTGTLWGYTF.

This clonotype showed up many times. This CDR3 reads CAWSVPEQGWSTDTQYF. CDR3 sequence (DNA): TGTGCCTGGAGTGTACCGGAACAGGGATGGAGCACAGATACGCAGTATTTT. The chain combines TRBV30 with TRBJ2-3; perhaps TRBD1 as D (6 bases). This CDR3 comprises 17 residues. V lost 0 bases, J lost 0 bases, and 16 bases lay in between. Germline V lookup: CDR1 GTSNPN, CDR2 SVGIG (reference sequence).